This is a list of T cell receptor beta chains from one sample in a study of blood T cell repertoires in COVID-19. Method: immunoSEQ multiplex PCR; TCRdb's copy keeps in-frame clones and lacks some. Found here are around 220,000 clones, 82% of them singletons; the top ten hold 4.5% to 6%. The sequenced material came from peripheral blood. These receptors all come from a woman over 75 with active or convalescent COVID-19. CDR3s include the opening cysteine and the closing phenylalanine or tryptophan. A D gene is named only where the DNA matches it firmly. Expanded clones get a size class; other rows say once, few or many, or leave the size out.

j_gene	abundance	d_gene	v_gene	CDR3aa	CDR3nt
TRBJ1-1	NA	NA	TRBV7-9	CASSLPPGAMNTEAFF	TGTGCCAGCAGCTTACCCCCAGGGGCTATGAACACTGAAGCTTTCTTT
TRBJ2-7	NA	NA	TRBV11-2	CASSLDAPTGGNEQYF	TGTGCCAGCAGCTTAGATGCTCCTACAGGTGGAAACGAGCAGTACTTC
TRBJ2-7	NA	TRBD2	TRBV28	CASTDGRAGHEQYF	TGTGCCAGCACCGACGGGAGGGCCGGCCACGAGCAGTACTTC
TRBJ1-2	NA	TRBD1	TRBV19	CASSLDRGVIGGYTF	TGTGCCAGTAGTCTCGACAGGGGTGTGATTGGTGGCTACACCTTC
TRBJ1-2	NA	NA	TRBV6-1	CASSEALNTGYTF	TGTGCCAGCAGTGAAGCGCTTAACACGGGCTACACCTTC
TRBJ1-2	NA	TRBD1	TRBV6-5	CASSYRGTAYGYTF	TGTGCCAGCAGTTACCGAGGGACAGCATATGGCTACACCTTC
TRBJ1-2	NA	TRBD1	TRBV5-1	CASSITPGTGVGYTF	TGCGCCAGCAGCATCACCCCCGGGACAGGGGTTGGCTACACCTTC
TRBJ2-6	NA	NA	TRBV27	CASSSRMSGANVLTF	TGTGCCAGCAGTTCGCGGATGTCTGGGGCCAACGTCCTGACTTTC
TRBJ1-1	few	TRBD1	TRBV7-2	CASSLRGQGSSEAFF	TGTGCCAGCAGCCTCCGGGGACAGGGGAGCTCTGAAGCTTTCTTT
TRBJ1-3	NA	NA	TRBV5-1	CASSLEISGNTIYF	TGCGCCAGCAGCCTAGAGATATCTGGAAACACCATATATTTT
TRBJ2-7	NA	NA	TRBV21-1	CASSKASGQLTYEQYF	TGTGCCAGCAGCAAAGCGTCAGGACAGTTAACCTACGAGCAGTACTTC